These 26 T cell receptor beta chains share one sample of origin, sequenced in a study of regulatory T cells in long-lasting Graves disease. Time point meaning: newly diagnosed GD, antithyroid drugs for less than 3 months. The authors made the TCR library using RNA they extracted from PBMCs. Libraries of TCR beta came from iRepertoire HTBI primers plus Arm-PCR of CDR3 regions. TCRdb ran MiXCR on the multiplex PCR reads and lists one entry per CDR3 protein. The profile shows some 500,000 distinct CDR3 sequences, approximately 16% of them singletons. Separately, the same data were catalogued under a study of T cells in Graves' hyperthyroidism and ophthalmopathy.

This specimen consisted of peripheral blood mononuclear cells (PBMCs), obtained at new diagnosis, from a patient treated with antithyroid drugs. The receptors originated from a woman aged 35-65 years with Graves disease.

The rearrangement joins TRBV6-1 to TRBJ2-5; 7 nucleotides align to TRBD2. The CDR3 loop spans 14 amino acids. The trim removed 4 bases at V and 2 bases at J, leaving 4 bases unmatched. CDR1 is MNHNS, CDR2 SASEGT, per germline. The CDR3 nucleotides are TGTGCCAGCAGTGTGCCGGGACTACAAGAGACCCAGTACTTC. Translating it yields CASSVPGLQETQYF.

This clonotype was seen at least ten times. The chain recombines TRBV28 with TRBJ1-2; 7 nucleotides match TRBD1. The germline gives CDR1 MDHEN, CDR2 SYDVKM. The CDR3 extends over 16 amino acids. V gave up 2 bases and J gave up 4 bases; unmatched junction bases: 10. CDR3 region: CASSLTPQGGTYGYTF. In nucleotides, the CDR3 is TGTGCCAGCAGTTTAACCCCGCAGGGGGGGACCTATGGCTACACCTTC.

The CDR3 region has the DNA TGTGCCAGCAGTTTAGCGCTACTAGCGGGGGGGAGAAAGCAGTACTTC. The encoded protein is CASSLALLAGGRKQYF. J is TRBJ2-7 and V is TRBV12-3 or TRBV12-4, with TRBD2 matching 13 bases. With 0 bases clipped from V and 8 bases from J, the junction kept 7 bases outside the gene matches. CDR3 length equals 16 residues.

The chain recombines TRBV12-3 or TRBV12-4 with TRBJ1-6, with a possible D match to TRBD1 (5 bases). V lost 7 bases, J lost 0 bases, and 13 bases lay in between. This CDR3 contains 16 residues. The CDR3 DNA sequence: TGTGCCAGCAAAAAACAGGAGTCCTCCTATAATTCACCCCTCCACTTT. This sequence encodes CASKKQESSYNSPLHF.

This clonotype was seen many times. This chain joins TRBV3-1 and TRBJ2-1; no clear D. V gave up 0 bases and J gave up 7 bases, with 13 bases separating them. This CDR3 is 15 amino acids long. The germline CDR1 and CDR2 sequences are LGHDT and YNNKEL (reference sequence). CDR3 in DNA: TGTGCCAGCAGCCAAGATAACGCAGTTTATAATGAGCAGTTCTTC. Amino acids: CASSQDNAVYNEQFF.

This clonotype was observed at least ten times. The V gene is TRBV24-1, the J gene TRBJ1-5; no clear D gene. The V gene lost 5 bases and the J gene lost 0 bases, with 7 bases spanning the gap. This CDR3 has 14 amino acids. Germline CDR1 reads KGHDR; CDR2 reads SFDVKD. CDR3 in DNA: TGTGCCACCAGTGGGGTGGATAGCAATCAGCCCCAGCATTTT. This translates into CATSGVDSNQPQHF.

This clonotype was counted at least ten times. The V gene is TRBV10-3, the J gene TRBJ1-1; unclear D gene. There are 12 residues in the CDR3. CDR1 and CDR2 from the germline V gene are ENHRY and SYGVKD. With 8 bases removed from V and 1 base from J, the gap between germline ends came to 8 bases. CDR3 in amino acids: CAIRHSNTEAFF. In nucleotides, the CDR3 is TGTGCCATCCGACATTCGAACACTGAAGCTTTCTTT.

This clonotype was detected many times. J is TRBJ2-7 and V is TRBV24-1, with D hard to call. From germline, CDR1 is KGHDR and CDR2 SFDVKD. Trimming took off 6 bases at V and 4 bases at J, with 15 bases between the two ends. This CDR3 has 14 amino acids. The CDR3 DNA reads as TGTGCCACCAGTCGTGGAAGCTACCCTTACGAGCAGTACTTC. This translates into CATSRGSYPYEQYF.

This clonotype was counted a few times. A read error may be the cause here, since a much bigger clone is one base away. The chain joins TRBV12-3 or TRBV12-4 to TRBJ2-1; a possible D gene is TRBD1 (6 bases). This CDR3 spans 15 amino acids. V lost 6 bases and J 10 bases, leaving 22 bases between the germline ends. The CDR3 DNA is TGTGCCAGCAGCCGCGGACAGCACGGCTCCTACGAGCAGTTCTTC. It is translated as CASSRGQHGSYEQFF.

In this sample, this clonotype turned up many times. The rearrangement links TRBV6-1 to TRBJ2-3, with D perhaps matching TRBD1 (6 bases). The germline V gene has CDR1 MNHNS and CDR2 SASEGT. CDR3 length: 14 residues. The V end lost 8 bases, the J end lost 1 base, and 13 bases lay between the germline ends. CDR3 nucleotides: TGTGCCAGCCGCGGGCGGACAGGCACAGATACGCAGTATTTT. Translating it yields CASRGRTGTDTQYF.

A word on this clonotype: A much bigger clone sits one base away, suggesting this may be a read error. The CDR3 nucleotides read TGTGCCACCGGGGGCAGAGCTTCCCACAATGAGCAGTTCTTC. Translating gives CATGGRASHNEQFF. The gene calls are TRBV24-1 and TRBJ2-1; the D gene is possibly TRBD1 (6 bases). The V gene lost 9 bases and the J gene lost 5 bases, with 16 bases spanning the gap. CDR1 KGHDR and CDR2 SFDVKD come from the germline V gene. This CDR3 has 14 residues.

The chain links TRBV6-2 or TRBV6-3 to TRBJ1-2; TRBD1 might be the D (6 bases). V shed 2 bases and J shed 5 bases, with 21 bases lying between them. This CDR3 has 17 amino acids. CDR1 is MNHEY, CDR2 SVGEGT, per germline. The chain's CDR3 is CASSYALGGHRSYGYTF. Written as DNA, the CDR3 is TGTGCCAGCAGTTACGCATTAGGGGGACACAGGAGTTATGGCTACACCTTC.

This clonotype was detected ten times or more. This chain joins TRBV3-1 and TRBJ1-6; D is unresolved. The germline gives CDR1 LGHDT, CDR2 YNNKEL (reference sequence). V dropped 2 bases and J dropped 2 bases, with 7 bases sitting between them. The CDR3 has 15 residues. As DNA, the CDR3 is TGTGCCAGCAGCCAACAGGCGGCCTATAATTCACCCCTCCACTTT. Its translation: CASSQQAAYNSPLHF.

This clonotype was counted many times. This CDR3 reads CASSFYGLNTEAFF. In DNA form, the CDR3 reads TGTGCCAGCAGTTTTTACGGATTGAACACTGAAGCTTTCTTT. The chain employs TRBV28 and TRBJ1-1; no reliable D call. The CDR3 runs 14 residues. Deletions cut 3 bases from V and 0 bases from J, with 8 bases between. Germline CDR1 is MDHEN and CDR2 is SYDVKM.

This rearrangement joins TRBV9 to TRBJ2-2; no definite D call. The CDR3 is 15 amino acids. Germline loops: CDR1 SGDLS, CDR2 YYNGEE. V lost 0 bases and J 1 base, leaving 7 bases between the germline ends. CDR3 in DNA: TGTGCCAGCAGCGTAGTAGGTCAGAACACCGGGGAGCTGTTTTTT. It encodes CASSVVGQNTGELFF.

This clonotype appeared many times. The V gene is TRBV6-1, the J gene TRBJ2-1, with 10 nucleotides matching TRBD1. This CDR3 region has 16 residues. Losses at the gene ends were 3 bases for V and 1 base for J; bases not matched to a gene: 3. CDR1 and CDR2 (germline): MNHNS, SASEGT. The DNA for the CDR3 is TGTGCCAGCAGTGAGACAGGGGGCCGTTCCTACAATGAGCAGTTCTTC. Translated, it gives CASSETGGRSYNEQFF.

This clonotype was seen only a few times. A read error may be the cause here, since a much bigger clone is one base away. This chain joins TRBV7-2 and TRBJ2-5; D is tentatively TRBD1 or TRBD2 (7 bases each). The CDR3 loop spans 16 amino acids. The V gene's germline CDR1 is SGHTA and CDR2 FQGNSA. The CDR3 reads CGSSLASGGGQETQYF. The CDR3 coding sequence is TGTGGCAGCAGCTTAGCTTCAGGGGGGGGGCAAGAGACCCAGTACTTC.

At least ten counts were recorded for this clonotype. V is TRBV12-3 or TRBV12-4 and J is TRBJ2-7; 8 nucleotides line up with TRBD2. V trimming: 4 bases; J trimming: 6 bases; junction bases outside the gene matches: 14. The CDR3 spans 16 residues. DNA for the CDR3: TGTGCCAGCAGTTCCAGAGGGCGGGGGGTAGGAGGCGAGCAGTACTTC. Amino acids: CASSSRGRGVGGEQYF.

This clonotype was seen at least ten times. The chain uses TRBV3-1 and TRBJ2-2; TRBD2 matches 11 bases. The ends lost 0 bases at V and 4 bases at J; junction bases unmatched: 1. The germline V gene has CDR1 LGHDT and CDR2 YNNKEL (reference sequence). The CDR3 extends over 16 amino acids. In DNA form, the CDR3 reads TGTGCCAGCAGCCAAGATCTAGCGGGGGGCACCGGGGAGCTGTTTTTT. Translating it yields CASSQDLAGGTGELFF.

This rearrangement joins TRBV6-1 to TRBJ2-1, with D perhaps matching TRBD2 (6 bases). Germline CDR1 MNHNS, CDR2 SASEGT. V dropped 6 bases and J dropped 9 bases, with 9 bases sitting between them. The CDR3 loop spans 11 amino acids. CDR3 nucleotides: TGTGCCAGCAGGGCGGGACTTGAGCAGTTCTTC. Residues: CASRAGLEQFF.

Only a few counts were recorded for this clonotype. The chain carries TRBV10-2 and TRBJ1-2; no reliable D call. V was trimmed by 8 bases and J by 3 bases, leaving 22 bases between them. CDR3 size: 16 residues. Germline V CDR1 and CDR2: WSHSY, SAAADI. CDR3 nucleotides: TGCGCCAGCTCCCGGGGAGGAGGGAGTTCCGACTATGGCTACACCTTC. This sequence encodes CASSRGGGSSDYGYTF.

This clonotype was counted many times. The V call is TRBV6-1, the J call TRBJ1-5; D is possibly TRBD1 (6 bases). V was trimmed by 5 bases and J by 6 bases, leaving 14 bases between them. The CDR3 has 14 residues. The germline V gene encodes CDR1 MNHNS and CDR2 SASEGT. The CDR3 loop reads CASSRDTLGQPQHF. In DNA form, the CDR3 reads TGTGCCAGCAGTCGGGACACCTTAGGTCAGCCCCAGCATTTT.

This clonotype has ten or more counts. This chain links TRBV12-3 or TRBV12-4 with TRBJ1-5; no clear D. The CDR3 consists of 14 residues. Trimming cost V 5 bases and J 5 bases, with 13 bases left between them. The CDR3 is CASSKQGWDQPQHF. Written as DNA, the CDR3 is TGTGCCAGCAGTAAACAAGGTTGGGATCAGCCCCAGCATTTT.

The rearrangement joins TRBV12-3 or TRBV12-4 to TRBJ2-5, with D possibly being TRBD1 (6 bases). Trimming removed 4 bases at V and 2 bases at J, with 8 bases between. This CDR3 region has 13 residues. CDR3 sequence reads: CASSWDKQETQYF. The CDR3 coding sequence is TGTGCCAGCAGTTGGGACAAACAAGAGACCCAGTACTTC.

This clonotype was seen at least ten times. The CDR3 region is CASSQSSNEQYF. In DNA form, the CDR3 reads TGTGCCAGCAGCCAATCCAGTAACGAGCAGTACTTC. The chain is built from TRBV3-1 and TRBJ2-7; no reliable D call. The CDR3 has 12 amino acids. The V end lost 2 bases, the J end lost 5 bases, and 7 bases lay between the germline ends. CDR1 and CDR2 (germline): LGHDT, YNNKEL (reference sequence).

The table lists this clonotype with many counts. This sequence joins TRBV30 and TRBJ1-2; D remains unclear. The germline V gene has CDR1 GTSNPN and CDR2 SVGIG (reference sequence). Trimming stripped 3 bases from V and 1 base from J, with 15 bases between. The CDR3 is made up of 15 amino acids. This CDR3 reads CAWRDAGGSNYGYTF. DNA of the CDR3: TGTGCCTGGAGGGACGCCGGCGGGAGTAACTATGGCTACACCTTC.